This TCR beta chain was sequenced during a study of T-cell reconstitution after alpha-beta-depleted transplantation in children. A library of TCRbeta sequences, prepared with unique molecular identifiers, was generated. TCRdb reprocessed the PCR reads with MiXCR, giving one entry per CDR3 protein. The table lists approximately 300,000 distinct CDR3 sequences, approximately 7.3% of them singletons, with around 10% in the top ten. In its sample, this clonotype was seen many times. Its antigen is unidentified. The V segment lost 4 bases and the J segment 0 bases; nucleotides outside the gene matches: 9. The length of the CDR3 is 16 residues. The V gene's germline CDR1 is MDHEN and CDR2 SYDVKM. The study, taken as a whole, reports: At one year after transplant, newly produced T cells mostly accounted for T-cell counts and diversity. At day 60, the high TCRbeta diversity found in some patients originated from recipient T cells and thymic progenitors that had survived. Expanded graft clones, several hundred of them, were reportedly the source of alpha-beta T cells about two months after transplant.

The chain employs TRBV28 and TRBJ2-7; TRBD1 aligns across 7 bases. This TCR derives from a female patient aged 2-9 years who had a stem cell transplant for Fanconi anemia, so the T cells may come from the graft donor. Here the sequenced sample was peripheral blood, taken 360 days after TCRalphabeta/CD19-depleted stem cell transplant. In nucleotides, the CDR3 is TGTGCCAGCAGTTCTCCGGACAGGCCAAGCTCCTACGAGCAGTACTTC. Its protein is CASSSPDRPSSYEQYF.